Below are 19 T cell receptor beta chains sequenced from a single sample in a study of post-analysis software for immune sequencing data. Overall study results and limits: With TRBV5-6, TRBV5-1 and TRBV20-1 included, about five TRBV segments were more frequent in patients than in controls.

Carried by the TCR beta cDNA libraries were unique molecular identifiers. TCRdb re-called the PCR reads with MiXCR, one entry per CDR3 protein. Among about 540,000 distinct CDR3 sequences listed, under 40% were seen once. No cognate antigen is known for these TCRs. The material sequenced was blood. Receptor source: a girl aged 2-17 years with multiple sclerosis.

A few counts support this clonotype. The CDR3 nucleotides read TGCAGTGCTAGACATCCTGGAGGAGAGACCCAGTACTTC. Amino acid sequence: CSARHPGGETQYF. The chain links TRBV20-1 to TRBJ2-5, with D perhaps TRBD2 (5 bases). This CDR3 has 13 amino acids. Germline values: CDR1 DFQATT, CDR2 SNEGSKA (reference sequence). Trimming took off 2 bases at V and 4 bases at J, with 11 bases between the two ends.

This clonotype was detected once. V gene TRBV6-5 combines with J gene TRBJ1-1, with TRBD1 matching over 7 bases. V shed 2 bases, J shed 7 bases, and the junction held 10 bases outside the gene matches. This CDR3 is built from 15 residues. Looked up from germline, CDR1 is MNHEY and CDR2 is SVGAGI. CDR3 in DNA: TGTGCCAGCAGTTACACTCTGACAGGGAAGGATGAAGCTTTCTTT. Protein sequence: CASSYTLTGKDEAFF.

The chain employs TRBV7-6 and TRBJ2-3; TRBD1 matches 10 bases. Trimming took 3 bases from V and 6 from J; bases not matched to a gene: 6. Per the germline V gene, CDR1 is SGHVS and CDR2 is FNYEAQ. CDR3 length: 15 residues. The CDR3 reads CASSFGTGVEDTQYF. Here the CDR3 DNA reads TGTGCCAGCAGCTTCGGGACAGGGGTTGAGGATACGCAGTATTTT.

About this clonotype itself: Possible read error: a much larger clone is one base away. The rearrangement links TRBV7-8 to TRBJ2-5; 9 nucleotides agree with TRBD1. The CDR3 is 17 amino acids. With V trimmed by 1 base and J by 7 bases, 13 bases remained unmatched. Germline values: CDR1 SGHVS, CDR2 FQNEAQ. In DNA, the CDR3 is TGTGCCAGCAGCTTAGGAATCAGTACAGGGGGCGAAGGGACCCAGTACTTC. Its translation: CASSLGISTGGEGTQYF.

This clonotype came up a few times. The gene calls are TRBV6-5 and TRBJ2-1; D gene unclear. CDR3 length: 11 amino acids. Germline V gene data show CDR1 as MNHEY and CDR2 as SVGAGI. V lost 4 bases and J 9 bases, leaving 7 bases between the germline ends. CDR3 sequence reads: CASSSESEQFF. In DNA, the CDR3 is TGTGCCAGCAGTTCGGAGAGTGAGCAGTTCTTC.

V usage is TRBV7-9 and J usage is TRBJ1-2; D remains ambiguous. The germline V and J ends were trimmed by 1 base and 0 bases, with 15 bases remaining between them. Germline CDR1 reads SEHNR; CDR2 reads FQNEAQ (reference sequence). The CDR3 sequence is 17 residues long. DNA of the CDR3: TGTGCCAGCAGCTTAGAGGTTACAGCGTTAGCTAACTATGGCTACACCTTC. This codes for CASSLEVTALANYGYTF.

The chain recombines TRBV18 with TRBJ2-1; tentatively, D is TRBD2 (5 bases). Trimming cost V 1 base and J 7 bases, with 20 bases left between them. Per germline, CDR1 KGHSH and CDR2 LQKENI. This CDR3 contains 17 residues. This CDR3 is CASSPLSSRSTGNEQFF. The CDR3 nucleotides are TGTGCCAGCTCACCACTCAGTTCGCGGAGTACGGGGAATGAGCAGTTCTTC.

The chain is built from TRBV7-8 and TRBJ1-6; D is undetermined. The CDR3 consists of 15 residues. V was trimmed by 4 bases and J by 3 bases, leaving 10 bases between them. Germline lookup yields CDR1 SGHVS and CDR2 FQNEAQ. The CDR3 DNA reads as TGTGCCAGCAGCTCCCGGGTCCTCTATAATTCACCCCTCCACTTT. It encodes CASSSRVLYNSPLHF. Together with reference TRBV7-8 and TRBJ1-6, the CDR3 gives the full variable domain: GAGVSQSPRYKVAKRGQDVALRCDPISGHVSLFWYQQALGQGPEFLTYFQNEAQLDKSGLPSDRFFAERPEGSVSTLKIQRTQQEDSAVYLCASSSRVLYNSPLHFGNGTRLTVT.

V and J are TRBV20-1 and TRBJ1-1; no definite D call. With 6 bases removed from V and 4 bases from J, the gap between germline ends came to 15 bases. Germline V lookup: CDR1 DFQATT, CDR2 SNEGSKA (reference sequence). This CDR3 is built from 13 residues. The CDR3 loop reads CSAPGREATEAFF. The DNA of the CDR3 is TGCAGTGCCCCGGGGAGGGAGGCCACTGAAGCTTTCTTT.

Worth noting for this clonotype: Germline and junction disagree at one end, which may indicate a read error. Here the CDR3 reads CAGSPGGWQDYEQYF. The CDR3 coding sequence is TGCGCCGGCAGCCCGGGAGGGTGGCAAGACTACGAGCAGTACTTC. The chain links TRBV5-1 to TRBJ2-7, with TRBD2 matching 8 bases. CDR3 length: 15 amino acids. Germline-derived CDR1 and CDR2 are SGHRS and YFSETQ.

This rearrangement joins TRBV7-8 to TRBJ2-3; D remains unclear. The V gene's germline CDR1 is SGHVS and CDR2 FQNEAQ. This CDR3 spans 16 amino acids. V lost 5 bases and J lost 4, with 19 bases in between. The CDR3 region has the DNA TGTGCCAGCAGCCCCCCTTACCGGAACGTTGCAGATACGCAGTATTTT. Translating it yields CASSPPYRNVADTQYF. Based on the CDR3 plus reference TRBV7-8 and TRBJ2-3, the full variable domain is GAGVSQSPRYKVAKRGQDVALRCDPISGHVSLFWYQQALGQGPEFLTYFQNEAQLDKSGLPSDRFFAERPEGSVSTLKIQRTQQEDSAVYLCASSPPYRNVADTQYFGPGTRLTVL.

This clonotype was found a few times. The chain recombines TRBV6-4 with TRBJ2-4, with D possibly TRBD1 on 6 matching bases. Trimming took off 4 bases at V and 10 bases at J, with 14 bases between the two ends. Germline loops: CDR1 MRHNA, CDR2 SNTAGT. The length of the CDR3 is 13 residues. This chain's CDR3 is CASSVETQGIQYF. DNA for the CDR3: TGTGCCAGCAGTGTCGAAACCCAGGGGATTCAGTACTTC.

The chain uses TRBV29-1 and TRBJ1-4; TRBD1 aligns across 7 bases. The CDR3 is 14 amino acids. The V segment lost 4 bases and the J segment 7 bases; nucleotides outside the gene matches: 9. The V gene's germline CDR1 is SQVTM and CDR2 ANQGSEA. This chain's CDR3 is CSVGVTGISEKLFF. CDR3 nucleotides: TGCAGCGTTGGGGTGACAGGGATCAGTGAAAAACTGTTTTTT.

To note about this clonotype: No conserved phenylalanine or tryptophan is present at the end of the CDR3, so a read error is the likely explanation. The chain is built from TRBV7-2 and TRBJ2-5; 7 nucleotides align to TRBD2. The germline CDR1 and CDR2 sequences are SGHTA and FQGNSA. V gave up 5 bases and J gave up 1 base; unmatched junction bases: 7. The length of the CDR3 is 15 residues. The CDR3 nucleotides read TGTGCCAGCAGCCCCGGTAAGCGGGGCCAAGAGACCCAGTACTGC. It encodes CASSPGKRGQETQYC.

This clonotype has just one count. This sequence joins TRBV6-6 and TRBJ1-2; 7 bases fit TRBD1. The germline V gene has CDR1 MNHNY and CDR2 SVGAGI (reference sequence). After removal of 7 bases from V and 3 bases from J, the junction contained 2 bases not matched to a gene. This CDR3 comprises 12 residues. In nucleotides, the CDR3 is TGTGCCAGCACCCAGGGGGACTATGGCTACACCTTC. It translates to CASTQGDYGYTF.

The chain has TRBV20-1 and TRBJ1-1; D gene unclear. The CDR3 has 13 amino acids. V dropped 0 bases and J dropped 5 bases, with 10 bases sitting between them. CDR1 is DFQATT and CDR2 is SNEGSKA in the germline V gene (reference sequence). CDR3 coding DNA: TGCAGTGCTAGAGAGACCCGACGGACTGAAGCTTTCTTT. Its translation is CSARETRRTEAFF.

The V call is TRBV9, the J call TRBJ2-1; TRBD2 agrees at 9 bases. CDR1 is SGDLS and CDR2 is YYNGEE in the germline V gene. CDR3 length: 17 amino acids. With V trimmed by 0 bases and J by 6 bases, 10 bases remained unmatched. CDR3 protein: CASSVGGGGSGSNEQFF. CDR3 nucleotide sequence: TGTGCCAGCAGCGTAGGCGGGGGGGGTAGCGGGAGCAATGAGCAGTTCTTC.

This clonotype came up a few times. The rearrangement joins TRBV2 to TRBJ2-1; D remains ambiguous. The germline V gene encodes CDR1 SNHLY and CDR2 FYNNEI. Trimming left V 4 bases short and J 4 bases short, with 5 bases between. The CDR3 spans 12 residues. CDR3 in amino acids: CASSVAYNEQFF. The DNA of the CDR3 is TGTGCCAGCAGTGTAGCTTACAATGAGCAGTTCTTC.

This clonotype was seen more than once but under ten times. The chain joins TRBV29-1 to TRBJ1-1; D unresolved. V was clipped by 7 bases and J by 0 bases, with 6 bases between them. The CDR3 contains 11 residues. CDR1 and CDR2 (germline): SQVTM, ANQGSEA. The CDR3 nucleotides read TGCAGCGGTGCGTTGAACACTGAAGCTTTCTTT. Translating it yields CSGALNTEAFF.